The rows below give T cell receptor beta chains drawn from one sample of a study of cytomegalovirus exposure and HLA in healthy donors. Sequencing was performed with immunoSEQ multiplex PCR; in TCRdb, only in-frame clones are kept and a portion is missing. The repertoire holds about 330,000 clones, with about nine tenths as singletons. The sample consisted of PBMCs. These TCRs come from a woman between 18 and 29 years old in good health and CMV-seronegative. The CDR3 runs from the conserved cysteine through the conserved F or W. A D gene is named only where the DNA matches it firmly. Size values are once, few and many counts, or a class for expanded clones, and some rows have none.

d_call: TRBD2; j_call: TRBJ2-3; v_call: TRBV2; clone_size: -; cdr3_aa: CASSEIGGGPVDTQYF; cdr3_nt: TGTGCCAGCAGTGAGATCGGGGGAGGGCCGGTAGATACGCAGTATTTT
d_call: -; j_call: TRBJ2-1; v_call: TRBV2; clone_size: once; cdr3_aa: CASSTPPGGNEQFF; cdr3_nt: TGTGCCAGCAGTACCCCCCCCGGAGGCAATGAGCAGTTCTTC
d_call: TRBD1; j_call: TRBJ2-1; v_call: TRBV27; clone_size: -; cdr3_aa: CASSPGTGVNEQFF; cdr3_nt: TGTGCCAGCAGTCCTGGGACAGGGGTCAATGAGCAGTTCTTC
d_call: TRBD2; j_call: TRBJ2-1; v_call: TRBV29-1; clone_size: -; cdr3_aa: CSVDASGSHEQFF; cdr3_nt: TGCAGCGTTGATGCTAGCGGGAGTCATGAGCAGTTCTTC
d_call: -; j_call: TRBJ2-7; v_call: TRBV18; clone_size: -; cdr3_aa: CASSPPGRYEQYF; cdr3_nt: TGTGCCAGCTCACCCCCAGGGCGATACGAGCAGTACTTC
d_call: -; j_call: TRBJ2-2; v_call: TRBV7-6; clone_size: -; cdr3_aa: CASSFTLLESVMNTGELFF; cdr3_nt: TGTGCCAGCAGCTTCACACTACTAGAATCCGTGATGAACACCGGGGAGCTGTTTTTT
d_call: TRBD1; j_call: TRBJ2-1; v_call: TRBV6-5; clone_size: -; cdr3_aa: CASSYGRQGAGGEQFF; cdr3_nt: TGTGCCAGCAGTTACGGTCGGCAGGGGGCTGGCGGTGAGCAGTTCTTC
d_call: -; j_call: TRBJ1-4; v_call: TRBV19; clone_size: -; cdr3_aa: CASSIARVNEKLFF; cdr3_nt: TGTGCCAGTAGTATAGCCAGGGTCAATGAAAAACTGTTTTTT
d_call: -; j_call: TRBJ1-5; v_call: TRBV6-5; clone_size: many; cdr3_aa: CASSPQGDQPQHF; cdr3_nt: TGTGCCAGCAGTCCCCAAGGGGATCAGCCCCAGCATTTT
d_call: -; j_call: TRBJ1-2; v_call: TRBV6-1; clone_size: -; cdr3_aa: CASILQGNYGYTF; cdr3_nt: TGTGCCAGCATTCTCCAGGGGAACTATGGCTACACCTTC
d_call: -; j_call: TRBJ2-3; v_call: TRBV5-1; clone_size: -; cdr3_aa: CASRAYLGGRPITDTQYF; cdr3_nt: TGCGCCAGCAGGGCGTACCTTGGCGGGCGGCCTATCACAGATACGCAGTATTTT
d_call: TRBD1; j_call: TRBJ1-5; v_call: TRBV10-1; clone_size: -; cdr3_aa: CASRADRGTYYSNQPQHF; cdr3_nt: TGCGCCAGCAGGGCCGACAGGGGTACTTATTATAGCAATCAGCCCCAGCATTTT
d_call: -; j_call: TRBJ2-7; v_call: TRBV7-2; clone_size: -; cdr3_aa: CASSGRDYEQYF; cdr3_nt: TGTGCCAGCAGCGGCAGGGACTACGAGCAGTACTTC
d_call: -; j_call: TRBJ1-1; v_call: TRBV10-3; clone_size: -; cdr3_aa: CATIGQQNTEAFF; cdr3_nt: TGTGCCACCATTGGGCAGCAGAACACTGAAGCTTTCTTT
d_call: TRBD2; j_call: TRBJ2-2; v_call: TRBV5-1; clone_size: once; cdr3_aa: CASRKGGSTDFNTGELFF; cdr3_nt: TGCGCCAGCAGGAAAGGCGGGAGCACGGACTTCAACACCGGGGAGCTGTTTTTT
d_call: TRBD1; j_call: TRBJ1-2; v_call: TRBV13; clone_size: -; cdr3_aa: CASSEGQGQYGYTF; cdr3_nt: TGTGCCAGCAGTGAGGGACAGGGGCAATATGGCTACACCTTC
d_call: TRBD2; j_call: TRBJ2-1; v_call: TRBV4-1; clone_size: -; cdr3_aa: CASSQEIYSSGYNEQFF; cdr3_nt: TGCGCCAGCAGCCAAGAAATCTATTCTAGCGGATACAATGAGCAGTTCTTC
d_call: -; j_call: TRBJ1-1; v_call: TRBV28; clone_size: -; cdr3_aa: CASPRRLSDTEAFF; cdr3_nt: TGTGCCAGCCCCCGGCGGCTTTCGGACACTGAAGCTTTCTTT
d_call: -; j_call: TRBJ2-7; v_call: TRBV11-2; clone_size: -; cdr3_aa: CASSLGSSAPGF; cdr3_nt: TGTGCCAGCAGCTTAGGGTCTAGCGCTCCTGGGTTC
d_call: TRBD1; j_call: TRBJ1-2; v_call: TRBV2; clone_size: -; cdr3_aa: CASRSGQGGYGYTF; cdr3_nt: TGTGCCAGCAGAAGCGGACAGGGCGGCTATGGCTACACCTTC
d_call: -; j_call: TRBJ2-7; v_call: TRBV28; clone_size: -; cdr3_aa: CASQIGGSTYEQYF; cdr3_nt: TGTGCCAGCCAAATTGGGGGGTCGACCTACGAGCAGTACTTC
d_call: -; j_call: TRBJ2-1; v_call: TRBV28; clone_size: -; cdr3_aa: CASSFRANEQFF; cdr3_nt: TGTGCCAGCAGTTTTAGAGCAAATGAGCAGTTCTTC
d_call: TRBD2; j_call: TRBJ2-7; v_call: TRBV4-3; clone_size: once; cdr3_aa: CASSQDIAGVTYEQYF; cdr3_nt: TGCGCCAGCAGCCAAGATATCGCGGGAGTAACCTACGAGCAGTACTTC
d_call: TRBD2; j_call: TRBJ2-7; v_call: TRBV9; clone_size: -; cdr3_aa: CASSVGRGRSPYEQYF; cdr3_nt: TGTGCCAGCAGCGTAGGGCGCGGGAGGTCTCCCTACGAGCAGTACTTC
d_call: TRBD1; j_call: TRBJ2-3; v_call: TRBV5-1; clone_size: once; cdr3_aa: CASSSGQGVGDTQYF; cdr3_nt: TGCGCCAGCAGCTCGGGACAGGGGGTAGGAGATACGCAGTATTTT
d_call: TRBD2; j_call: TRBJ2-1; v_call: TRBV9; clone_size: -; cdr3_aa: CASSYGLAGGYNEQFF; cdr3_nt: TGTGCCAGCAGCTACGGACTAGCGGGGGGGTACAATGAGCAGTTCTTC
d_call: TRBD1; j_call: TRBJ2-7; v_call: TRBV9; clone_size: -; cdr3_aa: CASSVSAGTGTDEQYF; cdr3_nt: TGTGCCAGCAGCGTATCGGCGGGGACAGGCACCGACGAGCAGTACTTC
d_call: TRBD1; j_call: TRBJ1-3; v_call: TRBV7-6; clone_size: -; cdr3_aa: CASSSWQGAPGNTIYF; cdr3_nt: TGTGCCAGCAGCTCCTGGCAGGGGGCGCCTGGAAACACCATATATTTT
d_call: TRBD2; j_call: TRBJ2-7; v_call: TRBV7-2; clone_size: -; cdr3_aa: CASTPGGGIIYEQYF; cdr3_nt: TGTGCCAGCACCCCGGGGGGGGGCATAATCTACGAGCAGTACTTC
d_call: TRBD1; j_call: TRBJ2-1; v_call: TRBV10-2; clone_size: -; cdr3_aa: CASSDQGQGGYNEQFF; cdr3_nt: TGCGCCAGCAGTGACCAGGGACAGGGGGGCTACAATGAGCAGTTCTTC
d_call: TRBD1; j_call: TRBJ2-3; v_call: TRBV5-4; clone_size: -; cdr3_aa: CASSPTGVGRDTQYF; cdr3_nt: TGTGCCAGCAGCCCGACAGGGGTGGGGCGGGATACGCAGTATTTT
d_call: TRBD2; j_call: TRBJ2-7; v_call: TRBV4-2; clone_size: once; cdr3_aa: CASSQGLEREGWVYEQYF; cdr3_nt: TGTGCCAGCAGCCAAGGGTTAGAGCGGGAGGGCTGGGTCTACGAGCAGTACTTC
d_call: TRBD2; j_call: TRBJ2-5; v_call: TRBV19; clone_size: -; cdr3_aa: CASTRLAGDRETQYF; cdr3_nt: TGTGCCAGTACCCGACTAGCGGGAGACCGGGAGACCCAGTACTTC
d_call: -; j_call: TRBJ2-7; v_call: TRBV7-9; clone_size: -; cdr3_aa: CASSFSGRPHEQYF; cdr3_nt: TGTGCCAGCAGCTTTTCCGGGAGACCCCACGAGCAGTACTTC
d_call: TRBD1; j_call: TRBJ1-5; v_call: TRBV5-6; clone_size: -; cdr3_aa: CASSPSGQGNNQPQHF; cdr3_nt: TGTGCCAGCAGCCCTTCGGGACAGGGGAACAATCAGCCCCAGCATTTT
d_call: -; j_call: TRBJ2-7; v_call: TRBV5-1; clone_size: -; cdr3_aa: CASSFTDTRDEQYF; cdr3_nt: TGCGCCAGCAGCTTTACGGATACTCGGGACGAGCAGTACTTC
d_call: TRBD2; j_call: TRBJ2-7; v_call: TRBV27; clone_size: -; cdr3_aa: CASSLGLAVGDEQYF; cdr3_nt: TGTGCCAGCAGTTTAGGACTAGCGGTTGGCGACGAGCAGTACTTC
d_call: -; j_call: TRBJ1-1; v_call: TRBV9; clone_size: -; cdr3_aa: CASSVLGEAEAFF; cdr3_nt: TGTGCCAGCAGCGTATTAGGGGAGGCTGAAGCTTTCTTT
d_call: -; j_call: TRBJ2-7; v_call: TRBV4-3; clone_size: once; cdr3_aa: CASSPPGPLSEQYF; cdr3_nt: TGCGCCAGCAGCCCGCCCGGTCCGTTGTCCGAGCAGTACTTC
d_call: TRBD1; j_call: TRBJ2-7; v_call: TRBV7-2; clone_size: -; cdr3_aa: CASSRTGTGTYEQYF; cdr3_nt: TGTGCCAGCAGCCGGACCGGGACAGGGACCTACGAGCAGTACTTC
d_call: -; j_call: TRBJ2-1; v_call: TRBV5-1; clone_size: -; cdr3_aa: CASSSLPLAGGPYNEQFF; cdr3_nt: TGCGCCAGCAGCTCTTTACCCCTCGCAGGAGGACCCTACAATGAGCAGTTCTTC